This T cell receptor beta chain was observed in a study of persistence of HIV-infected CD4 T cells. This was the immunoSEQ version 4 assay in survey mode. TCRdb's copy holds only in-frame clones and misses some; the assay was immunoSEQ multiplex PCR. The sample lists about 25,000 clones; around 74% were seen once. Study observations and caveats: Antigen-responding cells were enriched for degenerate expanded CDR3beta sequences. Bulk TCR data could not be restricted to HIV-1-infected CMV-responding cells.

The stimulus was an HIV-1 Gag 15-mer peptide pool, 0.85 to 1 ug/peptide/mL. Sorting selected CD4+ T cells upregulating both CD40 ligand and CD69. In the case of this clone: The antigen remains unidentified.

The TCR originated in an adult man with HIV who was CMV-seropositive. This sample comprised CD4+ T cells sorted from PBMCs after roughly 18-hour stimulation, obtained from a patient who received antiretroviral therapy.

CDR3 sequence reads: CASTGAHWGAFF. The CDR3 coding sequence is TGTGCCAGCACCGGGGCCCATTGGGGAGCTTTCTTT. The chain combines TRBV25-1 with TRBJ1-1, with a weak D call TRBD1 (5 bases). The CDR3 loop spans 12 amino acids. The germline gives CDR1 MGHDK, CDR2 SYGVNS. The V end lost 7 bases, the J end lost 10 bases, and 16 bases lay between the germline ends.